These 29 T cell receptor beta chains came from one sample sequenced in a study of T cell repertoires in cytomegalovirus infection. No cognate antigen is known for these TCRs. TCRdb fed the reads into MiXCR, producing one record per CDR3 protein. Of around 710,000 distinct CDR3 sequences in the sample, approximately 32% were seen once. The source was cultured CD8+ T cells from PBMCs, collected from culture after CMV antigen stimulation. Receptors were obtained from a human donor in good health (CMV status not recorded). Some clones in this sample may be carry-over from other donors' samples.

This clonotype was seen a few times. V usage is TRBV19 and J usage is TRBJ2-3, with D perhaps matching TRBD1 or TRBD2 (5 bases each). This CDR3 region has 12 residues. V gave up 5 bases and J gave up 6 bases, with 9 bases separating them. From germline, CDR1 is LNHDA and CDR2 SQIVND (reference sequence). CDR3 region: CASSDWGDTQYF. The CDR3 nucleotides read TGTGCCAGTAGTGACTGGGGGGATACGCAGTATTTT. Supplemented by reference TRBV19 and TRBJ2-3, the full variable domain reads DGGITQSPKYLFRKEGQNVTLSCEQNLNHDAMYWYRQDPGQGLRLIYYSQIVNDFQKGDIAEGYSVSREKKESFPLTVTSAQKNPTAFYLCASSDWGDTQYFGPGTRLTVL.

The V gene is TRBV29-1, the J gene TRBJ2-3, with a possible D match to TRBD2 (7 bases). V was pared by 2 bases and J by 5 bases, with 8 bases between. Germline V gene lookup returns CDR1 SQVTM and CDR2 ANQGSEA. There are 12 residues in the CDR3. CDR3 sequence: CSVERGGDTQYF. CDR3 sequence (DNA): TGCAGCGTTGAAAGGGGGGGAGATACGCAGTATTTT.

The rearrangement uses TRBV4-3 and TRBJ1-2, with 7 bases lining up with TRBD1. The V and J ends lost 0 bases and 0 bases, in that order; junction bases with no gene match: 16. The germline V gene encodes CDR1 LGHNA and CDR2 YSLEER. The CDR3 is 20 residues long. CDR3 DNA sequence: TGCGCCAGCAGCCAAGATCAGGGGGGGGCCTCCCACCAAGCTAACTATGGCTACACCTTC. Translation gives CASSQDQGGASHQANYGYTF.

Here the CDR3 reads CSARWVGQVYNEQFF. The CDR3 bases are TGCAGTGCCCGATGGGTAGGACAGGTCTACAATGAGCAGTTCTTC. V is TRBV20-1 and J is TRBJ2-1; 7 bases match TRBD1. Trimming removed 6 bases from V and 3 bases from J; junction bases left unmatched: 11. Germline assignment: CDR1 DFQATT and CDR2 SNEGSKA (reference sequence). This CDR3 is 15 amino acids long.

This chain joins TRBV7-9 and TRBJ1-1, with D possibly matching TRBD1 (5 bases). CDR1 SEHNR and CDR2 FQNEAQ come from the germline V gene (reference sequence). CDR3 length: 15 amino acids. V was trimmed by 7 bases and J by 1 base, leaving 16 bases between them. The CDR3, as DNA: TGTGCCAGCACCCTACCCGACAGACCGAACACTGAAGCTTTCTTT. It yields the protein CASTLPDRPNTEAFF.

This clonotype was counted a few times. This chain uses TRBV20-1 with TRBJ2-7; 7 positions match TRBD1. This CDR3 comprises 16 residues. V shed 2 bases and J 1 base; nucleotides not matched to a gene: 11. The V gene's germline CDR1 is DFQATT and CDR2 SNEGSKA (reference sequence). DNA for the CDR3: TGCAGTGCTAGACGCCCGGGACAGTTAGCGTCCTACGAGCAGTACTTC. As protein: CSARRPGQLASYEQYF.

The chain joins TRBV19 to TRBJ1-2; D is undetermined. CDR3 length equals 15 residues. The V gene's germline CDR1 is LNHDA and CDR2 SQIVND (reference sequence). V was pared by 5 bases and J by 4 bases, with 17 bases between. CDR3 region: CASSWERASGYGYTF. The CDR3, as DNA: TGTGCCAGTAGTTGGGAGCGGGCTTCGGGCTATGGCTACACCTTC.

The chain employs TRBV5-1 and TRBJ2-3; D possibly corresponds to TRBD2 (6 bases). Germline CDR1 reads SGHRS; CDR2 reads YFSETQ. Trimming cost V 7 bases and J 1 base, with 10 bases left between them. The CDR3 is 13 amino acids. The CDR3 protein is CASSGDGTDTQYF. The CDR3 DNA follows: TGCGCCAGCTCGGGGGACGGCACAGATACGCAGTATTTT.

The rearrangement links TRBV12-3 or TRBV12-4 to TRBJ2-3, with a tentative D call TRBD2 (6 bases). V was shortened by 6 bases and J by 2 bases, with 18 bases between the two germline ends. The CDR3 is made up of 16 amino acids. The CDR3 sequence: CASSPTVAAITDTQYF. CDR3 nucleotide sequence: TGTGCCAGCAGCCCTACGGTAGCGGCGATCACAGATACGCAGTATTTT.

The genes are TRBV2 and TRBJ2-2; TRBD1 matches at 8 bases. The V segment lost 5 bases and the J segment 1 base; nucleotides outside the gene matches: 9. CDR3 length: 17 residues. The germline CDR1 and CDR2 sequences are SNHLY and FYNNEI. The CDR3 sequence is CASSNYRDRRNTGELFF. The CDR3 nucleotides read TGTGCCAGCAGTAACTACCGGGACAGGAGGAACACCGGGGAGCTGTTTTTT.

This clonotype was observed a few times. The chain uses TRBV14 and TRBJ1-2; no firm D call. Deletions cut 8 bases from V and 1 base from J, with 11 bases between. Germline V gene data show CDR1 as SGHDN and CDR2 as FVKESK. This CDR3 region has 13 residues. In DNA form, the CDR3 reads TGTGCCAGCGGACCGGGAAATAACTATGGCTACACCTTC. Translating gives CASGPGNNYGYTF.

The chain is built from TRBV27 and TRBJ2-2; unclear D gene. This CDR3 region has 13 residues. The V gene lost 2 bases and the J gene lost 4 bases, with 5 bases spanning the gap. Germline V CDR1 and CDR2: MNHEY, SMNVEV (reference sequence). The CDR3 sequence: CASSLIVTGELFF. The CDR3 DNA reads TGTGCCAGCAGTTTAATCGTCACCGGGGAGCTGTTTTTT.

This clonotype was recorded a few times. The chain has TRBV20-1 and TRBJ2-7; weak D call: TRBD2 (7 bases). The CDR3 has 16 amino acids. CDR1 and CDR2 from the germline V gene are DFQATT and SNEGSKA (reference sequence). Deletions cut 5 bases from V and 4 bases from J, with 24 bases between. The chain's CDR3 is CSAGGWMAGAVYEQYF. CDR3 in DNA: TGCAGTGCTGGAGGGTGGATGGCGGGGGCCGTTTACGAGCAGTACTTC.

Only a few counts were recorded for this clonotype. This chain uses TRBV6-1 with TRBJ2-5; no clear D gene. The germline CDR1 and CDR2 sequences are MNHNS and SASEGT. The CDR3 is made up of 13 amino acids. V was shortened by 3 bases and J by 5 bases, with 10 bases between the two germline ends. The CDR3: CASSDSRWETQYF. The DNA of the CDR3 is TGTGCCAGCAGTGACAGCCGATGGGAGACCCAGTACTTC.

The chain is built from TRBV19 and TRBJ1-5, with D unresolved. Germline V gives CDR1 LNHDA, CDR2 SQIVND (reference sequence). Trimming took off 7 bases at V and 0 bases at J, with 16 bases between the two ends. The CDR3 runs to 16 residues. CDR3 loop: CASTLEGLDSNQPQHF. As DNA, the CDR3 is TGTGCCAGTACCCTAGAAGGGTTGGATAGCAATCAGCCCCAGCATTTT.

In its sample, this clonotype was seen many times. The chain recombines TRBV7-2 with TRBJ2-2, with TRBD1 as a possible D gene (6 bases). Trimming took off 1 base at V and 4 bases at J, with 13 bases between the two ends. The CDR3 covers 16 residues. Germline CDR1 is SGHTA and CDR2 is FQGNSA. For the CDR3, the DNA is TGTGCCAGCAGCTTAGATGTCGCAGGGGTCACCGGGGAGCTGTTTTTT. This translates into CASSLDVAGVTGELFF.

Only one count was recorded for this clonotype. The rearrangement joins TRBV9 to TRBJ1-5, with D perhaps matching TRBD1 (5 bases). The CDR3 has 14 residues. V lost 3 bases and J 2 bases, leaving 9 bases between the germline ends. Germline V lookup: CDR1 SGDLS, CDR2 YYNGEE. The CDR3 DNA is TGTGCCAGCAGCGCGGGGGATGGCAATCAGCCCCAGCATTTT. It codes for CASSAGDGNQPQHF.

This clonotype was detected ten times or more. This rearrangement joins TRBV7-2 to TRBJ1-2, with D uncertain. The germline gives CDR1 SGHTA, CDR2 FQGNSA. Trimming took off 5 bases at V and 3 bases at J, with 7 bases between the two ends. The CDR3 sequence is 12 residues long. The CDR3 is CASSLAYYGYTF. The CDR3 DNA reads TGTGCCAGCAGCCTCGCGTACTATGGCTACACCTTC.

This clonotype has a handful of counts. As DNA, the CDR3 is TGTGCCAGCAGCCCATCCGGGACAGGGGGAGGAAACACCATATATTTT. Translation gives CASSPSGTGGGNTIYF. V usage is TRBV9 and J usage is TRBJ1-3; 11 nucleotides line up with TRBD1. With 4 bases clipped from V and 4 bases from J, the junction kept 7 bases outside the gene matches. The germline CDR1 and CDR2 sequences are SGDLS and YYNGEE. The CDR3 is 16 amino acids.

This clonotype was counted a few times. The chain has TRBV7-3 and TRBJ2-2; 8 bases line up with TRBD2. The trim removed 1 base at V and 7 bases at J, leaving 11 bases unmatched. The CDR3 extends over 17 amino acids. In germline, CDR1 is SGHTA, CDR2 FQGTGA. As DNA, the CDR3 is TGTGCCAGCAGCTTAAAGCGGGGGCGCCAAATGATCGGGGAGCTGTTTTTT. It yields the protein CASSLKRGRQMIGELFF.

V and J are TRBV2 and TRBJ2-3, with D possibly being TRBD2 (7 bases). Germline lookup yields CDR1 SNHLY and CDR2 FYNNEI. This CDR3 region has 15 residues. V was clipped by 6 bases and J by 7 bases, with 20 bases between them. The CDR3, as DNA: TGTGCCAGCAGCATTCGTGGGGGGGCCGAAAATACGCAGTATTTT. Translation: CASSIRGGAENTQYF.

The sample holds a few counts of this clonotype. The rearrangement uses TRBV9 and TRBJ2-1; 9 nucleotides match TRBD2. V was clipped by 3 bases and J by 13 bases; unmatched bases: 11. This CDR3 spans 14 amino acids. Germline V gene lookup returns CDR1 SGDLS and CDR2 YYNGEE. The CDR3 loop is CASSAGERGAPQFF. In DNA form, the CDR3 reads TGTGCCAGCAGCGCCGGTGAGCGGGGGGCCCCCCAGTTCTTC.

The chain uses TRBV3-1 and TRBJ2-7, with 7 bases identical to TRBD2. Germline CDR1 is LGHDT and CDR2 is YNNKEL (reference sequence). The CDR3 consists of 15 residues. The junction had 7 bases not matched to a gene; V was cut back by 5 bases and J by 0 bases. CDR3 bases: TGTGCCAGCAGCTCCAGCGGGGCAACCTCCTACGAGCAGTACTTC. Its translation is CASSSSGATSYEQYF.

This CDR3 reads CAISQGDPEAFF. The CDR3 DNA sequence: TGTGCCATTTCTCAGGGGGACCCTGAAGCTTTCTTT. This chain links TRBV10-3 with TRBJ1-1, with 7 bases fitting TRBD1. The V gene end was trimmed by 9 bases and the J gene end by 6 bases; junction bases not matched to a gene: 7. CDR1 and CDR2 (germline): ENHRY, SYGVKD. The CDR3 is 12 residues long.

As for this clonotype: A read error may account for a junction end that differs from germline. This chain links TRBV11-2 with TRBJ1-6; no clear D. CDR1 SGHAT and CDR2 FQNNGV come from the germline V gene. The CDR3 totals 13 residues. CDR3 coding DNA: TGTGCCAGGAGCTTGGACTATAATTCACCCCTCCACTTT. Translated, it gives CARSLDYNSPLHF.

This rearrangement joins TRBV28 to TRBJ2-3, with D possibly TRBD2 on 6 matching bases. Germline-derived CDR1 and CDR2 are MDHEN and SYDVKM. This CDR3 comprises 15 residues. V lost 2 bases and J lost 0, with 9 bases in between. CDR3 region: CASSLHGGSTDTQYF. The CDR3 DNA follows: TGTGCCAGCAGTTTACACGGGGGAAGCACAGATACGCAGTATTTT.

The V and J genes are TRBV12-3 or TRBV12-4 and TRBJ1-1; 7 positions agree with TRBD1. After removal of 5 bases from V and 7 bases from J, the junction contained 10 bases not matched to a gene. The CDR3 is made up of 14 amino acids. Here the CDR3 DNA reads TGTGCCAGCAGTCACGACAGGGTGCAGGGTGAAGCTTTCTTT. Protein sequence: CASSHDRVQGEAFF.

This sequence joins TRBV29-1 and TRBJ2-5, with 7 bases that match TRBD1. The germline V gene has CDR1 SQVTM and CDR2 ANQGSEA. V lost 7 bases to trimming and J lost 5 bases; unmatched junction nucleotides: 10. The CDR3 runs to 13 residues. Written as DNA, the CDR3 is TGCAGCGCTCTCACAGGGGCGAGGGAGACCCAGTACTTC. This codes for CSALTGARETQYF.

The chain links TRBV27 to TRBJ2-1; 9 nucleotides align to TRBD2. This CDR3 comprises 16 residues. With 2 bases clipped from V and 8 bases from J, the junction kept 10 bases outside the gene matches. Germline V CDR1 and CDR2: MNHEY, SMNVEV (reference sequence). The CDR3 coding sequence is TGTGCCAGCAGTTTAGAGGTAGCGGGGGTTTGGCATGAGCAGTTCTTC. This sequence encodes CASSLEVAGVWHEQFF.